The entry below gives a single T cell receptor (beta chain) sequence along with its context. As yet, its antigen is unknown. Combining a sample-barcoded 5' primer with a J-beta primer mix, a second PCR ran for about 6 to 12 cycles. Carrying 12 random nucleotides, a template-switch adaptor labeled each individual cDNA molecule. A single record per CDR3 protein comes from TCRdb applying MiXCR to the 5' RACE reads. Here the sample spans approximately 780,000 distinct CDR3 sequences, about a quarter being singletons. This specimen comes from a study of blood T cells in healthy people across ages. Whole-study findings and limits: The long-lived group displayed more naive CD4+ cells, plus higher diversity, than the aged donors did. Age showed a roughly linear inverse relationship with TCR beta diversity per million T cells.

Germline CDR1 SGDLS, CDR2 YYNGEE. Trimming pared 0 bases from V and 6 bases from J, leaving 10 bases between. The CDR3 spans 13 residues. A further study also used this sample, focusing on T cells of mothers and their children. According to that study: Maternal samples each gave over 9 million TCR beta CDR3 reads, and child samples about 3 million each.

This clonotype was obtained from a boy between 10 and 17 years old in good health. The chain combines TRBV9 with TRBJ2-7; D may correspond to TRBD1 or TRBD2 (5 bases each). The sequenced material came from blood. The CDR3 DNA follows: TGTGCCAGCAGCGTAGGAGGGGCAGGCGAGCAGTACTTC. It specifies CASSVGGAGEQYF.